This T cell receptor beta chain was found in a study of blood T cell repertoires in COVID-19. Libraries were prepared by immunoSEQ multiplex PCR; TCRdb keeps only in-frame clonotypes and omits some of them. This table has approximately 390,000 clones, 90% appearing once. This CDR3 region has 17 residues. Germline loops: CDR1 MNHNY, CDR2 SVGAGI (reference sequence). J gave up 0 bases and V 5 bases, and 12 bases lay outside the gene matches. This clone occurred a few times. The chain is built from TRBV6-6 and TRBJ1-1; 7 nucleotides match TRBD1. Sequenced: peripheral blood. This TCR was sampled from a man aged 18 to 30 with active or convalescent COVID-19. The CDR3 bases are TGTGCCAGCAGTCCCCAGGAGAGGGGGCGACTGAACACTGAAGCTTTCTTT. This sequence encodes CASSPQERGRLNTEAFF.